These 26 T cell receptor beta chains were all obtained from the same sample, sequenced in a study of graft-versus-host responses after intestinal transplantation. Sequencing used immunoSEQ multiplex PCR; TCRdb keeps in-frame clones, though not all of them. The sample lists some 120,000 clones, about 92% seen once, with approximately 1% in the top ten. What these receptors recognize is not known. Material: unstimulated CD8+ T cells sorted from spleen or lymph node cells, obtained before transplant. Receptors were obtained from a human donor who was the organ donor for an intestinal transplant.

CDR3 sequence: CASSLKGYSGTDTQYF. The DNA for the CDR3 is TGCGCCAGCAGCTTGAAGGGCTATTCAGGCACAGATACGCAGTATTTT. The rearrangement uses TRBV5-1 and TRBJ2-3; D remains ambiguous. In germline, CDR1 is SGHRS, CDR2 YFSETQ. V was pared by 1 base and J by 1 base, with 13 bases between. The CDR3 sequence is 16 residues long.

The V and J genes are TRBV11-2 and TRBJ1-2; weak D call: TRBD1 (5 bases). This CDR3 is built from 15 residues. Germline-derived CDR1 and CDR2 are SGHAT and FQNNGV. Trimming removed 4 bases at V and 1 base at J, with 13 bases between. The CDR3 spells CASSWRVDSNYGYTF. CDR3 bases: TGTGCCAGCAGCTGGAGGGTAGACAGTAACTATGGCTACACCTTC.

The rearrangement links TRBV6-5 to TRBJ2-7, with 8 bases that match TRBD1. The junction had 8 bases not matched to a gene; V was cut back by 6 bases and J by 7 bases. The germline V gene has CDR1 MNHEY and CDR2 SVGAGI. The CDR3 runs to 13 residues. CDR3 coding DNA: TGTGCCAGCAGAAAGAGACAGGGGTGGGAGCAGTACTTC. This gives the protein CASRKRQGWEQYF.

The rearrangement links TRBV11-2 to TRBJ1-3; TRBD1 aligns across 10 bases. Germline V gene data show CDR1 as SGHAT and CDR2 as FQNNGV. Germline trimming cut 6 bases from V and 4 bases from J; bases unmatched to any gene: 9. The CDR3 consists of 16 residues. CDR3 DNA: TGTGCCAGCAGGGAGGAGGGACAGGGGTCAGGAAACACCATATATTTT. Its translation is CASREEGQGSGNTIYF.

The chain carries TRBV18 and TRBJ2-7; TRBD1 aligns across 11 bases. The V segment lost 0 bases and the J segment 3 bases; nucleotides outside the gene matches: 1. In germline, CDR1 is KGHSH, CDR2 LQKENI. CDR3 length: 15 residues. The CDR3 DNA follows: TGTGCCAGCTCACCACCGGGACAGGGGGGCTACGAGCAGTACTTC. This codes for CASSPPGQGGYEQYF.

J is TRBJ2-7 and V is TRBV28; D is possibly TRBD1 (5 bases). Per the germline V gene, CDR1 is MDHEN and CDR2 is SYDVKM. Deletions cut 3 bases from V and 1 base from J, with 13 bases between. The CDR3 contains 15 residues. The CDR3 DNA reads TGTGCCAGCAGTTTGGGGCTGACCGCGTCCTACGAGCAGTACTTC. This encodes CASSLGLTASYEQYF.

The chain couples TRBV10-1 to TRBJ2-7; D unclear. The V end was cut by 8 bases, the J end by 6 bases, with 23 bases between. CDR3 length: 15 residues. Germline V gives CDR1 WNHNN, CDR2 SYGVQD (reference sequence). CDR3 nucleotides: TGCGCCAGCCTCGCAAGGAGTAGCCGGGTATGCGAGCAGTACTTC. Its protein is CASLARSSRVCEQYF.

The chain joins TRBV13 to TRBJ1-1; D gene uncertain. CDR1 is PRHDT and CDR2 is FYEKMQ in the germline V gene (reference sequence). V was clipped by 0 bases and J by 4 bases, with 12 bases between them. The CDR3 has 15 residues. CDR3 sequence reads: CASSLGRGLGTEAFF. As DNA, the CDR3 is TGTGCCAGCAGCTTAGGAAGAGGGCTCGGCACTGAAGCTTTCTTT.

This chain links TRBV7-9 with TRBJ2-7, with TRBD2 matching 8 bases. CDR3 length equals 17 residues. Trimming at V came to 1 base and at J to 0 bases, leaving 8 bases not matched to a gene. CDR1 is SEHNR and CDR2 is FQNEAQ in the germline V gene (reference sequence). The CDR3, as DNA: TGTGCCAGCAGCTTAGATGCGGGGGGACCAAGCTCCTACGAGCAGTACTTC. Translated, it gives CASSLDAGGPSSYEQYF.

The CDR3 DNA sequence: TGCGCCAGCAGCTTTCTGGTAGCGGGAGTGACAGATACGCAGTATTTT. This encodes CASSFLVAGVTDTQYF. This chain joins TRBV5-1 and TRBJ2-3, with TRBD2 matching over 9 bases. Germline CDR1 reads SGHRS; CDR2 reads YFSETQ. V was pared by 2 bases and J by 3 bases, with 7 bases of the junction left unmatched. The length of the CDR3 is 16 residues.

The chain couples TRBV2 to TRBJ2-3; D remains ambiguous. CDR1 and CDR2 from the germline V gene are SNHLY and FYNNEI. The CDR3 covers 16 residues. Trimming stripped 2 bases from V and 0 bases from J, with 12 bases between. Written as DNA, the CDR3 is TGTGCCAGCAGTGAATCCTCAGCTACCAGCACAGATACGCAGTATTTT. Residues: CASSESSATSTDTQYF.

This clone was recorded once. The rearrangement links TRBV2 to TRBJ2-1, with 9 bases lining up with TRBD2. The CDR3 is 16 residues long. The V segment lost 7 bases and the J segment 8 bases; nucleotides outside the gene matches: 15. CDR1 is SNHLY, CDR2 FYNNEI, per germline. The CDR3 DNA sequence: TGTGCCAGCACCCGGAGGGGGCTAGCGGGATTTTATGAGCAGTTCTTC. It translates to CASTRRGLAGFYEQFF. The full variable domain, its missing parts supplied by reference TRBV2 and TRBJ2-1, is EPEVTQTPSHQVTQMGQEVILRCVPISNHLYFYWYRQILGQKVEFLVSFYNNEISEKSEIFDDQFSVERPDGSNFTLKIRSTKLEDSAMYFCASTRRGLAGFYEQFFGPGTRLTVL.

This rearrangement joins TRBV2 to TRBJ2-1; 13 bases match TRBD2. Germline CDR1 SNHLY, CDR2 FYNNEI. This CDR3 has 15 residues. V shed 4 bases, J shed 6 bases, and the junction held 3 bases outside the gene matches. CDR3 DNA sequence: TGTGCCAGCAGTGGGACTAGCGGGAGCCCCAATGAGCAGTTCTTC. As protein: CASSGTSGSPNEQFF.

The chain carries TRBV5-1 and TRBJ2-1; the match to TRBD1 covers 10 bases. There are 15 residues in the CDR3. The junction had 2 bases not matched to a gene; V was cut back by 4 bases and J by 1 base. Germline V gives CDR1 SGHRS, CDR2 YFSETQ. Here the CDR3 DNA reads TGCGCCAGCAGCCCGGGACAGGGGTCCTACAATGAGCAGTTCTTC. The encoded protein is CASSPGQGSYNEQFF.

The genes are TRBV27 and TRBJ1-5; 7 bases line up with TRBD1. The germline V gene encodes CDR1 MNHEY and CDR2 SMNVEV (reference sequence). This CDR3 contains 18 residues. Trimming at V came to 5 bases and at J to 1 base, leaving 14 bases not matched to a gene. The DNA of the CDR3 is TGTGCCAGCAGTGCCCGACCTGGGCAGGGGGGGAGCAATCAGCCCCAGCATTTT. Protein product: CASSARPGQGGSNQPQHF.

CDR3 protein: CASSEATGQNEKLFF. The CDR3 DNA reads as TGTGCCAGCAGTGAAGCGACAGGACAAAATGAAAAACTGTTTTTT. The gene calls are TRBV25-1 and TRBJ1-4; D might be TRBD1 (6 bases). This CDR3 is 15 amino acids long. Germline values: CDR1 MGHDK, CDR2 SYGVNS. The V gene lost 2 bases and the J gene lost 5 bases, with 12 bases spanning the gap.

The chain combines TRBV4-1 with TRBJ2-1; 7 positions match TRBD2. Trimming at V came to 1 base and at J to 2 bases, leaving 5 bases not matched to a gene. The CDR3 is 16 amino acids. Germline V lookup: CDR1 MGHRA, CDR2 YSYEKL. The CDR3 sequence is CASSQGRERTYNEQFF. The CDR3 nucleotides are TGCGCCAGCAGCCAAGGGCGGGAGCGCACCTACAATGAGCAGTTCTTC.

This rearrangement joins TRBV7-6 to TRBJ2-3; TRBD2 aligns across 7 bases. Germline assignment: CDR1 SGHVS and CDR2 FNYEAQ. There are 16 residues in the CDR3. The V segment lost 5 bases and the J segment 0 bases; nucleotides outside the gene matches: 8. The CDR3 here is CASSNLAETSTDTQYF. For the CDR3, the DNA is TGTGCCAGCAGCAACCTAGCGGAAACTAGCACAGATACGCAGTATTTT.

The chain carries TRBV28 and TRBJ1-5; D uncertain. From germline, CDR1 is MDHEN and CDR2 SYDVKM. The germline V and J ends were trimmed by 6 bases and 2 bases, with 11 bases remaining between them. The CDR3 loop spans 14 amino acids. The CDR3 is CASSSPTRNQPQHF. In DNA form, the CDR3 reads TGTGCCAGCAGCAGTCCGACCCGCAATCAGCCCCAGCATTTT.

This clone was recorded only once. The rearrangement joins TRBV7-9 to TRBJ2-3, with D perhaps assigned TRBD1 or TRBD2 (5 bases each). Trimming took 5 bases from V and 0 from J, leaving 9 bases between them. The length of the CDR3 is 14 residues. Germline CDR1 reads SEHNR; CDR2 reads FQNEAQ (reference sequence). CDR3 coding DNA: TGTGCCAGCAGCACCAGGGACAGCACAGATACGCAGTATTTT. Its protein is CASSTRDSTDTQYF.

The chain employs TRBV11-2 and TRBJ1-6; D is ambiguous. This CDR3 has 18 residues. Germline V gives CDR1 SGHAT, CDR2 FQNNGV. Trimming took 1 base from V and 12 from J, leaving 25 bases between them. In DNA form, the CDR3 reads TGTGCCAGCAGCTTAGGGCGGCCGAGCTTCCCCCCGATGGAACCCCTCCACTTT. It translates to CASSLGRPSFPPMEPLHF.

The chain has TRBV10-3 and TRBJ2-1, with TRBD1 as a possible D gene (7 bases). Trimming shortened V by 3 bases and J by 10 bases, and 16 bases separated the two germline ends. CDR1 is ENHRY and CDR2 is SYGVKD in the germline V gene. CDR3 length: 14 amino acids. CDR3 DNA sequence: TGTGCCATCAGTGAACGGGGACTGGGACAGGAGCAGTTCTTC. It yields the protein CAISERGLGQEQFF.

The CDR3 protein is CASSPPWKSSYNEQFF. CDR3 bases: TGTGCCAGCTCACCACCGTGGAAGAGCTCCTACAATGAGCAGTTCTTC. The chain carries TRBV18 and TRBJ2-1; D unresolved. The germline V gene has CDR1 KGHSH and CDR2 LQKENI. V was trimmed by 0 bases and J by 0 bases, leaving 9 bases between them. The CDR3 runs 16 residues.

The J gene is TRBJ2-1, the V gene TRBV19, with 9 positions matching TRBD1. V lost 4 bases, J lost 4 bases, and 8 bases stayed unmatched. CDR1 is LNHDA, CDR2 SQIVND, per germline (reference sequence). This CDR3 region has 16 residues. CDR3 sequence (DNA): TGTGCCAGTAGTACGAGAACAGGGGGCGCGTACAATGAGCAGTTCTTC. Residues: CASSTRTGGAYNEQFF.

This chain joins TRBV7-2 and TRBJ2-1; D unclear. The V end lost 2 bases, the J end lost 0 bases, and 8 bases lay between the germline ends. Germline V gene lookup returns CDR1 SGHTA and CDR2 FQGNSA. This CDR3 has 15 residues. CDR3 nucleotide sequence: TGTGCCAGCAGCTTAACGGCTAGCTCCTACAATGAGCAGTTCTTC. Translating gives CASSLTASSYNEQFF.

V is TRBV2 and J is TRBJ2-3, with no clear D. Germline assignment: CDR1 SNHLY and CDR2 FYNNEI. The CDR3 has 13 amino acids. V was trimmed by 6 bases and J by 2 bases, leaving 9 bases between them. The CDR3 sequence is CASSEYPTDTQYF. Written as DNA, the CDR3 is TGTGCCAGCAGCGAATACCCCACAGATACGCAGTATTTT.